The clone carrying this T cell receptor beta chain was seen a single time. This clone may be a read error of a much larger clone one base away. Full-length variable regions came from constant-region reverse primers plus semi-nested Nested Universal Primer A PCR. TCRdb analysed the 5' RACE reads with MiXCR anew, one entry per CDR3 protein. This repertoire shows about 23,000 distinct CDR3 sequences, 30% found once; its top ten account for 2% to 2.5%. Input material: tumor-infiltrating naive CD4+ T cells sorted from the breast tumor. Subset meaning: naive CD4+ T cells, CD4+CD45RA+CD25-. The TCR sequence derives from a female donor with breast cancer.

The CDR3 is CASRANDRGMNTEAFF. CDR3 coding DNA: TGTGCCAGCAGGGCGAACGACAGGGGGATGAACACTGAAGCTTTCTTT. V and J are TRBV6-5 and TRBJ1-1; TRBD1 aligns across 9 bases. J gave up 0 bases and V 6 bases, and 8 bases lay outside the gene matches. The CDR3 has 16 amino acids. The germline V gene encodes CDR1 MNHEY and CDR2 SVGAGI.